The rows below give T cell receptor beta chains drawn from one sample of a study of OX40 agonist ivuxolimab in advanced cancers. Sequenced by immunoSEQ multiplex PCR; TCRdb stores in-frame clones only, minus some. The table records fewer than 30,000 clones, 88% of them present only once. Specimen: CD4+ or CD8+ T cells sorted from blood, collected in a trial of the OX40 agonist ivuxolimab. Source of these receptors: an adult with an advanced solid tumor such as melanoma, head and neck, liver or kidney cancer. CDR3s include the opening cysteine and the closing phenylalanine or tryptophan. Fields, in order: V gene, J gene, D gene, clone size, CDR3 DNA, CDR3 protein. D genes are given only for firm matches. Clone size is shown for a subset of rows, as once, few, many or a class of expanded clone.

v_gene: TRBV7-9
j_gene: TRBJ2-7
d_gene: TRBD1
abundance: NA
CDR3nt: TGTGCCAGCATGTTTGGGACAGTACCCTACGAGCAGTACTTC
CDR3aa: CASMFGTVPYEQYF

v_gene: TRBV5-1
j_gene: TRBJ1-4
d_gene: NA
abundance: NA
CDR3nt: TGCGCCAGCAGAACAGGGACAAGAGAAACTAATGAAAAACTGTTTTTT
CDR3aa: CASRTGTRETNEKLFF

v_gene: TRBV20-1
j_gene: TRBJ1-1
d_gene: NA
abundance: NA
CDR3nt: TGCAGTGCTCCGCTTTCACAGTGGGCTTTCTTT
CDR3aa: CSAPLSQWAFF

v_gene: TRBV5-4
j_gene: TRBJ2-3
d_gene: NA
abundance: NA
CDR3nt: TGTGCCAGCAGCTTGGAGGGGACAGATACGCAGTATTTT
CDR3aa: CASSLEGTDTQYF

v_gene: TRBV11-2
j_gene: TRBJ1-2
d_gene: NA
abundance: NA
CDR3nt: TGTGCCAGCAGGAGGGGCAACTATGGCTACACCTTC
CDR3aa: CASRRGNYGYTF

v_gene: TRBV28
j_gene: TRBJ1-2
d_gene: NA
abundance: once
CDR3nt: TGTGCCAGCAATTCCCAGGGTCACTATGGCTACACCTTC
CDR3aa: CASNSQGHYGYTF

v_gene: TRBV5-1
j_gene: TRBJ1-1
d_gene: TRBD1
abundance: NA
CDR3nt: TGCGCCAGCAGCTGGACAGGGATCGGTGATGAAGCTTTCTTT
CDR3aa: CASSWTGIGDEAFF

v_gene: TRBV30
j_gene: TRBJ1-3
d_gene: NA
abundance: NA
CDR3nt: TGTGCCTGGAGATGGGCGGCCGACTCTGGAAACACCATATATTTT
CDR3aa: CAWRWAADSGNTIYF

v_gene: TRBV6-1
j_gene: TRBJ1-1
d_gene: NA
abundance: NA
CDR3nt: TGTGCCAGCAGTGTTACTCCAGAAGGAAACACTGAAGCTTTCTTT
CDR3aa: CASSVTPEGNTEAFF

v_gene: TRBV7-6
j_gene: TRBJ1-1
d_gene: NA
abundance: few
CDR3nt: TGTGCCAGCAGCCTTAACGGGGAGAACACTGAAGCTTTCTTT
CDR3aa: CASSLNGENTEAFF

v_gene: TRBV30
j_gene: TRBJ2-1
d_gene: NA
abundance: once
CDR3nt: TGTGCCTGGAGTTGGGACCCTAACAATGAGCAGTTCTTC
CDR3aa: CAWSWDPNNEQFF

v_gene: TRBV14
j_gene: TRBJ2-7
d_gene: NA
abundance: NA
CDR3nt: TGTGCCAGCAGCCAAGCTTACGCCAGGAGCGGGGAGCAGTACTTC
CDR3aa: CASSQAYARSGEQYF

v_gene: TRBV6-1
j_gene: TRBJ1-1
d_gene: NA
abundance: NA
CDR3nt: TGTGCCAGCAGGGGGATGAACACTGAAGCTTTCTTT
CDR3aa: CASRGMNTEAFF

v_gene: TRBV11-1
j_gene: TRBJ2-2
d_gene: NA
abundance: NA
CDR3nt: TGTGCCAGCAGCTTAGAGGGGAATGGAGGGGAGCTGTTTTTT
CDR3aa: CASSLEGNGGELFF

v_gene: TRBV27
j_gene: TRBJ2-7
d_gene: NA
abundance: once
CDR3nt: TGTGCCAGCAGTTCCCCGGGGGCCTACGAGCAGTACTTC
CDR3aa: CASSSPGAYEQYF

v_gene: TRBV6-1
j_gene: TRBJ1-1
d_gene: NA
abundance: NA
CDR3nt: TGTGCCAGCAGTGAAATGTCGGGGGGCCTGGAAGCTTTCTTT
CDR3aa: CASSEMSGGLEAFF

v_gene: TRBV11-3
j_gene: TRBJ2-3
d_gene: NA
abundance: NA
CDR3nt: TGTGCCAGCAGCTTAAACAGGAGCACAGATACGCAGTATTTT
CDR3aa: CASSLNRSTDTQYF

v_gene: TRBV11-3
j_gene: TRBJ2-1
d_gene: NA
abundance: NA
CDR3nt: TGTGCCAGCAGCTGGGGGGTTCGGAATGAGCAGTTCTTC
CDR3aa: CASSWGVRNEQFF

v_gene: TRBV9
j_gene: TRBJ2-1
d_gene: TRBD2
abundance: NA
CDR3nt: TGTGCCAGCAGCGCCAGACTAGCGGCCTACAATGAACAGTTCTTC
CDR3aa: CASSARLAAYNEQFF

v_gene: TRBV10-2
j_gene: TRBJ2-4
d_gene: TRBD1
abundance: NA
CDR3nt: TGCGCCAGCAGAACCCGGGACAGGGGTCACATTCAGTACTTC
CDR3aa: CASRTRDRGHIQYF

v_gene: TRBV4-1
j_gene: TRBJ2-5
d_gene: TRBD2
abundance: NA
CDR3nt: TGCGCCAGCAGCCACCGCCCGGGACTAGCGGGAGAAGAGACCCAGTACTTC
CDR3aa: CASSHRPGLAGEETQYF

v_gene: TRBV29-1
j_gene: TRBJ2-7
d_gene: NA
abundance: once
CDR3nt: TGCAGCGCCCCCGGCAGGGGACCTCCCTACGAGCAGTACTTC
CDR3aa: CSAPGRGPPYEQYF

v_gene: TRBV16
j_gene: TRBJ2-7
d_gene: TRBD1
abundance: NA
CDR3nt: TGTGCCAGCACCCTATTACAGGGGGTTGGCGAGCAGTACTTC
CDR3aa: CASTLLQGVGEQYF

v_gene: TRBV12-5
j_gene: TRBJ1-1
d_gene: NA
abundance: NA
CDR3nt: TGTGCTAGTGGCGAACAGGGTTCTGAAGCTTTCTTT
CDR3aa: CASGEQGSEAFF

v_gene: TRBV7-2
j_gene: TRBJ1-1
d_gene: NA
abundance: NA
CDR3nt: TGTGCCAGCAGCTTAGAGGCGGCAGCCCCGAGCGGTGAAGCTTTCTTT
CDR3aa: CASSLEAAAPSGEAFF

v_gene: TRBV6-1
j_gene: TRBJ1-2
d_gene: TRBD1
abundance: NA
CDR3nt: TGTGCCAGCAGTTCCACAGGGGTCTATGGCTACACCTTC
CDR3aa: CASSSTGVYGYTF

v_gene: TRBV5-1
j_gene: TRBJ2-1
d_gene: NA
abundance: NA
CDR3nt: TGCGCCAGCGCCCTCGAATACTCCTACAATGAGCAGTTCTTC
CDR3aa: CASALEYSYNEQFF

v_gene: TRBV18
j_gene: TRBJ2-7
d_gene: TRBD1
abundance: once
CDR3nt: TGTGCCAGCTCATCCGCCGGGACAGGCCTCTACGAGCAGTACTTC
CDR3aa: CASSSAGTGLYEQYF

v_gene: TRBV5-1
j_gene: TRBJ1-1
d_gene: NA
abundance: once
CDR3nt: TGCGCCAGCAGCTTAGGGACCCTGGGAACTGAAGCTTTCTTT
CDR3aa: CASSLGTLGTEAFF

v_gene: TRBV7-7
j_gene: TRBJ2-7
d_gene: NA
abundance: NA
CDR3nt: TGTGCCAGCAGCCTCGGACGGGTTTACTTC
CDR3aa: CASSLGRVYF

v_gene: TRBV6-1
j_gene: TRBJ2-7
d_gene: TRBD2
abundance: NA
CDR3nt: TGTGCCAGCAGTAAGAGCGGGGACTCCTACGAGCAGTACTTC
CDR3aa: CASSKSGDSYEQYF

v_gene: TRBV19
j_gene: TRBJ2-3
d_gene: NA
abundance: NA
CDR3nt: TGTGCCAGTAGTATCGCTAGTGGAGATACGCAGTATTTT
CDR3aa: CASSIASGDTQYF

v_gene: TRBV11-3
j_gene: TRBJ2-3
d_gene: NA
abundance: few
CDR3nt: TGTGCCAGCAGCTTAGGCCGGGGGAAGGGCACAGATACGCAGTATTTT
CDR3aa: CASSLGRGKGTDTQYF

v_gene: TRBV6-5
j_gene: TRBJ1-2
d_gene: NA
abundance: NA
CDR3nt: TGTGCCAGCAGAGCAGGGTACGGCTACACCTTC
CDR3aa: CASRAGYGYTF

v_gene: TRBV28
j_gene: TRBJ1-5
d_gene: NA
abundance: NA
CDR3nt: TGTGCCAGCACCACGAGGGGCCAGCCCCAGCATTTT
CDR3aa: CASTTRGQPQHF

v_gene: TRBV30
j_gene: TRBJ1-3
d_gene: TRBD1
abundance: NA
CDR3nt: TGTGCCTGGAGTACCGGACAGGCGAACTCTGGAAACACCATATATTTT
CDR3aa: CAWSTGQANSGNTIYF

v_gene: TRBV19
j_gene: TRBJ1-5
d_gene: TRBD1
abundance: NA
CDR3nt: TGTGCCAGTAGGCAGACAGGGAGTAATCAGCCCCAGCATTTT
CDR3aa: CASRQTGSNQPQHF

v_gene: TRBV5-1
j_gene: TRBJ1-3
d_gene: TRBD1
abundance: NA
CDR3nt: TGCGCCAGCAGCTTGGGACAGGGGGGAAACACCATATATTTT
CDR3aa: CASSLGQGGNTIYF

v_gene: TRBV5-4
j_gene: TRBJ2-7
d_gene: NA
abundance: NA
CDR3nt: TGTGCCAGCAGCTTTGGACGGGAAAGCTCCTACGAGCAGTACTTC
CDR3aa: CASSFGRESSYEQYF

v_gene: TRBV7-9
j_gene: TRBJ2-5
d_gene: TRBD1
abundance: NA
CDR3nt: TGTGCCAGCAGCTTAACAGGGGGCGAGACCCAGTACTTC
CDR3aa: CASSLTGGETQYF

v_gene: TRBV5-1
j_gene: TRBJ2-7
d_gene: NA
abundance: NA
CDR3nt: TGCGCCAGCAGCTTGGCCGAGGGGGTCTCCTACGAGCAGTACTTC
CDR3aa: CASSLAEGVSYEQYF

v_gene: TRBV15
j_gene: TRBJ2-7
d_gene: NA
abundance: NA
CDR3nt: TGTGCCACCAGAGCCGGGCCTCCCTACGAGCAGTACTTC
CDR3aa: CATRAGPPYEQYF

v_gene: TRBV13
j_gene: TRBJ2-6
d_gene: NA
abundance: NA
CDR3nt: TGTGCCAGCAGCTTAGTTCAGGGCACCCTATCTGGGGCCAACGTCCTGACTTTC
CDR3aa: CASSLVQGTLSGANVLTF

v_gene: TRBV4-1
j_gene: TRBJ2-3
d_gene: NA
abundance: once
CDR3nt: TGCGCCAGCAGCCAAGTTTTAGATACGCAGTATTTT
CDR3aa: CASSQVLDTQYF

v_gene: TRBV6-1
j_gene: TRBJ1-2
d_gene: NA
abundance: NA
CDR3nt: TGTGCCAGCAGTGCCCAAGCCACCGGGTCCAACTATGGCTACACCTTC
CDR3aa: CASSAQATGSNYGYTF

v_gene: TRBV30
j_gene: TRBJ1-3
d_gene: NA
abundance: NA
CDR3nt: TGTGCCTGGAGTGGGTACTCTGGAAACACCATATATTTT
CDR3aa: CAWSGYSGNTIYF

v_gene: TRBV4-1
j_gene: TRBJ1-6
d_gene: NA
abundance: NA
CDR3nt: TGCGCCAGCAGCCGCCAACCCGGGGCCAATAATTCACCCCTCCACTTT
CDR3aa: CASSRQPGANNSPLHF

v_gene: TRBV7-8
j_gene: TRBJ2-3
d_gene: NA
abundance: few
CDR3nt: TGTGCCAGCAGCTTAGGGGGTCCGCAGTATTTT
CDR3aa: CASSLGGPQYF

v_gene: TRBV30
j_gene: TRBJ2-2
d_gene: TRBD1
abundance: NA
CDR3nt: TGTGCCTGGAGTTACCGGGACAGGGACAACGGGGAGCTGTTTTTT
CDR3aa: CAWSYRDRDNGELFF

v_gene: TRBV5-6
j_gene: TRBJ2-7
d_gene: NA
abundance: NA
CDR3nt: TGTGCCAGCAGCTTGGGGGGGTTGACAGGCTTTTCCTACGAGCAGTACTTC
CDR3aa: CASSLGGLTGFSYEQYF

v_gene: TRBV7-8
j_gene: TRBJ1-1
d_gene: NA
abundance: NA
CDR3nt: TGTGCCAGCAGCTTTAATACAGGAATCACTGAAGCTTTCTTT
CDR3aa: CASSFNTGITEAFF

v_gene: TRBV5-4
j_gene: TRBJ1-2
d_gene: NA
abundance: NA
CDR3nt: TGTGCCAGCAGAGGGCAGGGGTATGGCTACACCTTC
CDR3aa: CASRGQGYGYTF

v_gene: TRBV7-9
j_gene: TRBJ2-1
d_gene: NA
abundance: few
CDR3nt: TGTGCCAGCAGCTTAGCTATGTGGGTTTTCTACAATGAGCAGTTCTTC
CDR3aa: CASSLAMWVFYNEQFF

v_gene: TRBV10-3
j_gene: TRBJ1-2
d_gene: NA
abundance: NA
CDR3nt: TGTGCCATCAGTGAGTCGTCCGGAAACTATGGCTGCACCTTC
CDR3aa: CAISESSGNYGCTF

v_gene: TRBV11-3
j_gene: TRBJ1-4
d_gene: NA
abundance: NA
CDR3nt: TGTGCCAGCAGCTCTGGTGGGAAAGCTGAAAAACTGTTTTTT
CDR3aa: CASSSGGKAEKLFF

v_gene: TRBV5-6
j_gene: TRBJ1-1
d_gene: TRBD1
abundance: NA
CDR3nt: TGTGCCAGCAGCCAGCGACAGGGGATGGAGACTGAAGCTTTCTTT
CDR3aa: CASSQRQGMETEAFF

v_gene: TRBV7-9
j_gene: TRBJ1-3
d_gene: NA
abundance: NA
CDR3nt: TGTGCCAGCACTATACAGGGCTCTGGAAACACCATATATTTT
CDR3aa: CASTIQGSGNTIYF

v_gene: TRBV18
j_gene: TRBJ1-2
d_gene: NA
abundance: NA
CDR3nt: TGTGCCAGCTCACCGGGAGGCCGAGCTAACTATGGCTACACCTTC
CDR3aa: CASSPGGRANYGYTF

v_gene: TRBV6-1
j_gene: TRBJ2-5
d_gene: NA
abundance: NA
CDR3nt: TGTGCCAGCAGTGAGGGCTGGGGGCATAACCAAGAGACCCAGTACTTC
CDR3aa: CASSEGWGHNQETQYF

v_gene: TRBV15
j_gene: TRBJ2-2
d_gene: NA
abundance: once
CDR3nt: TGTGCCACCAGCAGAGGGGGGTCGACAGTCCTCACCGGGGAGCTGTTTTTT
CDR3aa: CATSRGGSTVLTGELFF